Reported below is one T cell receptor (beta chain). Its antigen is unknown. Genomic DNA template from tumor biopsies or peripheral blood, 616 ng to 6,004 ng input. The sample comes from a study of T cells in tumors after PD-1 blockade. Across the whole study: Some patients also took daily vismodegib 150 mg during anti-PD-1 treatment. Peripheral blood samples averaged around 40,000 unique clonotypes and 95,000 to 120,000 templates. General study findings and limits: Peripheral recruitment is suggested, as some novel exhausted tumor clones were in pre-treatment blood.

CDR3 length equals 14 residues. The V gene's germline CDR1 is MGHDK and CDR2 SYGVNS. V was cut by 1 base and J by 6 bases, with 11 bases left in between. Sequencing used immunoSEQ multiplex PCR; TCRdb keeps in-frame clones, though not all of them. Of about 59,000 clones listed, roughly 75% are singletons. V gene TRBV25-1 combines with J gene TRBJ2-3; the D call may be TRBD1 or TRBD2 (7 bases each). The sequencing used PBMCs, collected before anti-PD-1 treatment. This TCR was sampled from a human donor with basal cell carcinoma. The CDR3 DNA is TGTGCCAGCAGTGAATCCAGGGGGGGGGATACGCAGTATTTT. This sequence encodes CASSESRGGDTQYF.